Detailed here is one T cell receptor (beta chain). The data originate from a study of T cell changes during pregnancy in multiple sclerosis. Sequencing used immunoSEQ multiplex PCR; TCRdb keeps in-frame clones, though not all of them. Altogether about 40,000 clones are present, roughly 90% being singletons, with the ten largest covering about 7.8%. This CDR3 spans 11 amino acids. Per the germline V gene, CDR1 is SNHLY and CDR2 is FYNNEI. Trimming shortened V by 8 bases and J by 11 bases, and 15 bases separated the two germline ends. This TCR came from a female donor with multiple sclerosis, enrolled in a pregnancy study. This specimen was CD8+ T cells from peripheral blood mononuclear cells, taken before pregnancy. The rearrangement uses TRBV2 and TRBJ1-1; D remains unclear. The CDR3 DNA reads TGTGCCAGCCTCAAGCGGACTATGGCTTTCTTT. The encoded protein is CASLKRTMAFF.